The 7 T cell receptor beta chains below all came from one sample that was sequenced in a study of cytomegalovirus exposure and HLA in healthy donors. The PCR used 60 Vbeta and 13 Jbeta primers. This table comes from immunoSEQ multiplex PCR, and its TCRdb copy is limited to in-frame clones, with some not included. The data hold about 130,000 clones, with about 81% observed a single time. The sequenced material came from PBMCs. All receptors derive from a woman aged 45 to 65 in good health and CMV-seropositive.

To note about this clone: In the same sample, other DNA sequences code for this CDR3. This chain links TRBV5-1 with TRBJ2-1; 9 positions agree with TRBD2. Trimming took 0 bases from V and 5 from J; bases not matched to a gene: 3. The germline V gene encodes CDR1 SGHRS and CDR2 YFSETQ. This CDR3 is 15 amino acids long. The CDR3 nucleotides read TGCGCCAGCAGCTTGGGGCTAGCGGGGAACAATGAGCAGTTCTTC. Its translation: CASSLGLAGNNEQFF.

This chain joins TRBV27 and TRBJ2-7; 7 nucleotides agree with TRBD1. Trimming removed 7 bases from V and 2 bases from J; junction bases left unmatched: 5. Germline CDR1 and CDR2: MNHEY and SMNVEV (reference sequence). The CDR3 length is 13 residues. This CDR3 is CASKRTGPYEQYF. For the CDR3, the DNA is TGTGCCAGCAAAAGGACAGGCCCCTACGAGCAGTACTTC.

CDR3 protein: CASSPHSGANVLTF. The CDR3 nucleotides are TGTGCCAGCAGCCCCCACTCTGGGGCCAACGTCCTGACTTTC. This chain links TRBV11-3 with TRBJ2-6, with D unclear. Germline assignment: CDR1 SGHNT and CDR2 YENEEA. Trimming pared 5 bases from V and 0 bases from J, leaving 5 bases between. There are 14 residues in the CDR3.

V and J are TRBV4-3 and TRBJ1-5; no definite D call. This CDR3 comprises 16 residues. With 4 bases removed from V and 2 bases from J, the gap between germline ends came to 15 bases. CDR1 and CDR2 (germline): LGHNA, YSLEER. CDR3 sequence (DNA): TGCGCCAGCAGCCCAGAGCCGGGAGGCGGCAATCAGCCCCAGCATTTT. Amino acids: CASSPEPGGGNQPQHF.

This chain's CDR3 is CASSLFEGAEAFF. The CDR3 region has the DNA TGTGCCAGCAGCCTCTTTGAGGGAGCTGAAGCTTTCTTT. The rearrangement joins TRBV14 to TRBJ1-1; no definite D call. In germline, CDR1 is SGHDN, CDR2 FVKESK. Trimming removed 4 bases from V and 6 bases from J, with 12 bases in between. The CDR3 covers 13 residues.

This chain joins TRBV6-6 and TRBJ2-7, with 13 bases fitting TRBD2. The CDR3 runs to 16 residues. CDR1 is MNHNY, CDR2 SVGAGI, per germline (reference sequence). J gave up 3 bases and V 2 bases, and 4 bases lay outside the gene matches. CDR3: CASSYGLAGDLYEQYF. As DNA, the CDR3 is TGTGCCAGCAGTTACGGACTAGCGGGGGACCTCTACGAGCAGTACTTC.

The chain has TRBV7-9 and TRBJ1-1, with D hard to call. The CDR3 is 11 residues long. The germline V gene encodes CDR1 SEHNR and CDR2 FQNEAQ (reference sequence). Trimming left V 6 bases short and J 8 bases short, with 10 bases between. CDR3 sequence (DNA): TGTGCCAGCAGTCGACGGGGAGAAGCTTTCTTT. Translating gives CASSRRGEAFF.